The 27 T cell receptor beta chains below were found in one sample sequenced in a study of blood T cell repertoires in COVID-19. Some clones are missing from TCRdb's copy, which holds only in-frame ones; the method was immunoSEQ multiplex PCR. The table shows about 200,000 clones, with roughly 90% occurring only once. Input material: PBMCs or T cells enriched from blood (not recorded which). All receptors come from a young woman who had recovered from COVID-19.

The genes are TRBV3-1 (or the pseudogene TRBV3-2) and TRBJ2-1; D might be TRBD2 (5 bases). The germline CDR1 and CDR2 sequences are LGHDT and YNNKEL (reference sequence). This CDR3 is 17 amino acids long. Trimming cost V 3 bases and J 0 bases, with 15 bases left between them. Here the CDR3 DNA reads TGTGCCAGCAGCCAGGAAATCCGGGGTAGCTCCTACAATGAGCAGTTCTTC. Translated: CASSQEIRGSSYNEQFF.

This chain links TRBV10-3 with TRBJ2-1; no firm D call. V was shortened by 6 bases and J by 9 bases, with 12 bases between the two germline ends. Germline V gives CDR1 ENHRY, CDR2 SYGVKD. The CDR3 is 12 amino acids. Written as DNA, the CDR3 is TGTGCCATCAGCGAGGTCCCCTTTGAGCAGTTCTTC. As protein: CAISEVPFEQFF.

This clone was counted a single time. The chain links TRBV9 to TRBJ2-3; D might be TRBD2 (5 bases). Germline V lookup: CDR1 SGDLS, CDR2 YYNGEE. V was pared by 0 bases and J by 0 bases, with 8 bases between. This CDR3 contains 15 residues. The CDR3 is CASSVGGSSTDTQYF. The CDR3 DNA sequence: TGTGCCAGCAGCGTAGGCGGGTCTAGCACAGATACGCAGTATTTT. The variable domain in full, completed from reference TRBV9 and TRBJ2-3, reads DSGVTQTPKHLITATGQRVTLRCSPRSGDLSVYWYQQSLDQGLQFLIQYYNGEERAKGNILERFSAQQFPDLHSELNLSSLELGDSALYFCASSVGGSSTDTQYFGPGTRLTVL.

The rearrangement uses TRBV7-9 and TRBJ1-5; D remains ambiguous. V gave up 5 bases and J gave up 0 bases, with 11 bases separating them. Germline CDR1 and CDR2: SEHNR and FQNEAQ (reference sequence). The CDR3 loop spans 15 amino acids. DNA of the CDR3: TGTGCCAGCAGCCCCGGGAGGGATAGCAATCAGCCCCAGCATTTT. It yields the protein CASSPGRDSNQPQHF.

The V gene is TRBV29-1, the J gene TRBJ1-1; D remains ambiguous. Germline V lookup: CDR1 SQVTM, CDR2 ANQGSEA. V was trimmed by 8 bases and J by 0 bases, leaving 13 bases between them. The CDR3 extends over 13 amino acids. The CDR3 DNA reads TGCAGCCCGACGGCGGATTTGAACACTGAAGCTTTCTTT. Translation: CSPTADLNTEAFF.

The chain has TRBV15 and TRBJ1-6, with D possibly being TRBD1 (5 bases). Germline CDR1 reads LNHNV; CDR2 reads YYDKDF (reference sequence). Trimming cost V 3 bases and J 11 bases, with 20 bases left between them. The CDR3 is 16 residues long. Here the CDR3 DNA reads TGTGCCACCAGCAGGGCCCGGAATAGGGGCCCGGCACCCCTCCACTTT. Protein product: CATSRARNRGPAPLHF.

The chain is built from TRBV5-4 and TRBJ1-2; possible D gene TRBD1, 6 bases. This CDR3 spans 15 amino acids. CDR1 is SGHNT and CDR2 is YYREEE in the germline V gene (reference sequence). V lost 5 bases and J 4 bases, leaving 18 bases between the germline ends. The CDR3 protein is CASRLGTSGVYGYTF. CDR3 sequence (DNA): TGTGCCAGCAGGTTAGGAACTTCAGGGGTCTATGGCTACACCTTC.

The V gene is TRBV3-1 (or the pseudogene TRBV3-2), the J gene TRBJ1-5; the match to TRBD1 covers 10 bases. Germline CDR1 LGHDT, CDR2 YNNKEL (reference sequence). The junction had 9 bases not matched to a gene; V was cut back by 4 bases and J by 6 bases. This CDR3 spans 16 amino acids. The CDR3 nucleotides are TGTGCCAGCAGCCCCCCGGACAGGGGGTATAGTCAGCCCCAGCATTTT. Translating it yields CASSPPDRGYSQPQHF.

The chain employs TRBV6-2 or TRBV6-3 and TRBJ2-5; the match to TRBD2 covers 10 bases. Germline loops: CDR1 MNHEY, CDR2 SVGEGT. The CDR3 has 17 amino acids. V shed 4 bases, J shed 4 bases, and the junction held 12 bases outside the gene matches. The CDR3 protein is CASSSVRAGGRGETQYF. The CDR3 region has the DNA TGTGCCAGCAGTTCGGTGAGAGCGGGGGGGAGAGGAGAGACCCAGTACTTC.

The chain combines TRBV11-2 with TRBJ2-2; no clear D. In germline, CDR1 is SGHAT, CDR2 FQNNGV. The CDR3 has 15 residues. The ends were cut back, 1 base at V and 2 bases at J, with 8 bases in the middle. CDR3 sequence (DNA): TGTGCCAGCAGCTTAGCACGGTTAAACACCGGGGAGCTGTTTTTT. Residues: CASSLARLNTGELFF. Combining the CDR3 with reference TRBV11-2 and TRBJ2-2 gives the whole variable domain EAGVAQSPRYKIIEKRQSVAFWCNPISGHATLYWYQQILGQGPKLLIQFQNNGVVDDSQLPKDRFSAERLKGVDSTLKIQPAKLEDSAVYLCASSLARLNTGELFFGEGSRLTVL.

This chain links TRBV6-5 with TRBJ2-5, with 11 positions matching TRBD2. CDR1 MNHEY and CDR2 SVGAGI come from the germline V gene. CDR3 length: 14 amino acids. The V gene end was trimmed by 9 bases and the J gene end by 5 bases; junction bases not matched to a gene: 8. The CDR3 reads CARSASGGWETQYF. CDR3 nucleotide sequence: TGTGCCAGATCCGCTAGCGGGGGGTGGGAGACCCAGTACTTC.

The gene calls are TRBV5-1 and TRBJ1-2, with unresolved D. Germline V gives CDR1 SGHRS, CDR2 YFSETQ. The CDR3 has 14 residues. The V gene lost 1 base and the J gene lost 0 bases, with 7 bases spanning the gap. The CDR3 reads CASSLTGANYGYTF. CDR3 bases: TGCGCCAGCAGCTTGACGGGAGCTAACTATGGCTACACCTTC. Full variable domain (rest looked up from reference TRBV5-1 and TRBJ1-2): KAGVTQTPRYLIKTRGQQVTLSCSPISGHRSVSWYQQTPGQGLQFLFEYFSETQRNKGNFPGRFSGRQFSNSRSEMNVSTLELGDSALYLCASSLTGANYGYTFGSGTRLTVV.

This clone was recorded a few times. The gene calls are TRBV7-9 and TRBJ2-5, with TRBD1 matching over 8 bases. After removal of 3 bases from V and 4 bases from J, the junction contained 4 bases not matched to a gene. Germline assignment: CDR1 SEHNR and CDR2 FQNEAQ (reference sequence). This CDR3 region has 14 residues. The CDR3 DNA is TGTGCCAGCAGCTTCCGACAGGGGAGAGAGACCCAGTACTTC. Translation gives CASSFRQGRETQYF. Full variable domain (remainder filled in from reference TRBV7-9 and TRBJ2-5): DTGVSQNPRHKITKRGQNVTFRCDPISEHNRLYWYRQTLGQGPEFLTYFQNEAQLEKSRLLSDRFSAERPKGSFSTLEIQRTEQGDSAMYLCASSFRQGRETQYFGPGTRLLVL.

V gene TRBV2 combines with J gene TRBJ2-5, with 10 bases aligning to TRBD2. Germline V gives CDR1 SNHLY, CDR2 FYNNEI. This CDR3 is 16 amino acids long. The trim removed 4 bases at V and 2 bases at J, leaving 7 bases unmatched. This CDR3 is CASSGGGLAPQETQYF. In DNA, the CDR3 is TGTGCCAGCAGTGGGGGGGGACTAGCGCCACAAGAGACCCAGTACTTC.

This chain links TRBV12-5 with TRBJ1-1, with no clear D. Germline V gene sequence: CDR1 LGHNT, CDR2 FRNRAP. V was clipped by 7 bases and J by 1 base, with 19 bases between them. The CDR3 length is 16 residues. The CDR3 protein is CASAWEGYPKNTEAFF. The CDR3 region has the DNA TGTGCTAGTGCCTGGGAGGGTTACCCAAAGAACACTGAAGCTTTCTTT. The full variable domain, its missing parts supplied by reference TRBV12-5 and TRBJ1-1, is DARVTQTPRHKVTEMGQEVTMRCQPILGHNTVFWYRQTMMQGLELLAYFRNRAPLDDSGMPKDRFSAEMPDATLATLKIQPSEPRDSAVYFCASAWEGYPKNTEAFFGQGTRLTVV.

The V call is TRBV2, the J call TRBJ1-6; D gene ambiguous. This CDR3 region has 16 residues. Germline V CDR1 and CDR2: SNHLY, FYNNEI. V gave up 4 bases and J gave up 0 bases, with 10 bases separating them. CDR3 sequence reads: CASSGEGSSYNSPLHF. In nucleotides, the CDR3 is TGTGCCAGCAGTGGTGAAGGGAGCTCCTATAATTCACCCCTCCACTTT. Full variable domain (remainder filled in from reference TRBV2 and TRBJ1-6): EPEVTQTPSHQVTQMGQEVILRCVPISNHLYFYWYRQILGQKVEFLVSFYNNEISEKSEIFDDQFSVERPDGSNFTLKIRSTKLEDSAMYFCASSGEGSSYNSPLHFGNGTRLTVT.

The chain couples TRBV28 to TRBJ2-7; 10 bases align to TRBD1. Germline loops: CDR1 MDHEN, CDR2 SYDVKM. V was pared by 5 bases and J by 5 bases, with 6 bases of the junction left unmatched. CDR3 size: 14 residues. The CDR3 nucleotides read TGTGCCAGCAGTGACAGGGGGCGAACGGACGAGCAGTACTTC. Protein sequence: CASSDRGRTDEQYF.

The V gene is TRBV28, the J gene TRBJ2-7, with 12 bases fitting TRBD2. The CDR3 has 16 residues. The V and J ends lost 6 bases and 0 bases, in that order; junction bases with no gene match: 6. CDR1 is MDHEN and CDR2 is SYDVKM in the germline V gene. As DNA, the CDR3 is TGTGCCAGCAGCCCACAGGGACTAGCGGGCTCCTACGAGCAGTACTTC. It encodes CASSPQGLAGSYEQYF. Based on the CDR3 plus reference TRBV28 and TRBJ2-7, the full variable domain is DVKVTQSSRYLVKRTGEKVFLECVQDMDHENMFWYRQDPGLGLRLIYFSYDVKMKEKGDIPEGYSVSREKKERFSLILESASTNQTSMYLCASSPQGLAGSYEQYFGPGTRLTVT.

This chain connects TRBV25-1 to TRBJ2-1; D call uncertain. Germline CDR1 MGHDK, CDR2 SYGVNS. The CDR3 contains 10 residues. V was cut by 7 bases and J by 5 bases, with 3 bases left in between. This CDR3 is CASINNEQFF. CDR3 DNA sequence: TGTGCCAGCATTAACAATGAGCAGTTCTTC.

In its sample, this clone was seen once. The V gene is TRBV29-1, the J gene TRBJ2-7; weak D call: TRBD2 (6 bases). This CDR3 is 14 amino acids long. Trimming pared 6 bases from V and 3 bases from J, leaving 18 bases between. The V gene's germline CDR1 is SQVTM and CDR2 ANQGSEA. CDR3 residues: CSVRGGQGGYEQYF. The CDR3 nucleotides are TGCAGCGTCCGAGGAGGGCAGGGAGGCTACGAGCAGTACTTC.

The chain joins TRBV27 to TRBJ1-1; perhaps TRBD1 as D (6 bases). Trimming pared 8 bases from V and 1 base from J, leaving 14 bases between. The germline V gene has CDR1 MNHEY and CDR2 SMNVEV (reference sequence). This CDR3 contains 14 residues. The CDR3 DNA reads TGTGCCAGCGGGCTGGGGGCTTCGAACACTGAAGCTTTCTTT. It translates to CASGLGASNTEAFF.

The chain couples TRBV9 to TRBJ1-2; 8 bases fit TRBD1. J gave up 5 bases and V 4 bases, and 10 bases lay outside the gene matches. The CDR3 contains 15 residues. CDR1 is SGDLS and CDR2 is YYNGEE in the germline V gene. The CDR3 coding sequence is TGTGCCAGCAGCTCGGGGCCGGGACAGGAGTATGGCTACACCTTC. It codes for CASSSGPGQEYGYTF. The complete variable domain, with remaining parts taken from reference TRBV9 and TRBJ1-2, reads DSGVTQTPKHLITATGQRVTLRCSPRSGDLSVYWYQQSLDQGLQFLIQYYNGEERAKGNILERFSAQQFPDLHSELNLSSLELGDSALYFCASSSGPGQEYGYTFGSGTRLTVV.

The chain couples TRBV9 to TRBJ2-7; 8 bases map to TRBD2. The CDR3 totals 15 residues. The ends lost 2 bases at V and 2 bases at J; junction bases unmatched: 6. The germline gives CDR1 SGDLS, CDR2 YYNGEE. CDR3 bases: TGTGCCAGCAGCGTGTCGGTAGCGGGGACCTACGAGCAGTACTTC. Translation gives CASSVSVAGTYEQYF.

The sample holds a few counts of this clone. The rearrangement joins TRBV19 to TRBJ2-1; 8 bases are a match to TRBD1. V shed 0 bases and J 3 bases; nucleotides not matched to a gene: 7. Germline CDR1 LNHDA, CDR2 SQIVND (reference sequence). The CDR3 contains 17 residues. The CDR3 is CASSIEAGGSYYNEQFF. The CDR3 DNA sequence: TGTGCCAGTAGTATAGAGGCAGGGGGCTCCTACTACAATGAGCAGTTCTTC.

The chain joins TRBV6-6 to TRBJ2-3, with TRBD2 identical over 10 bases. The CDR3 sequence is 16 residues long. Germline CDR1 MNHNY, CDR2 SVGAGI (reference sequence). The ends lost 2 bases at V and 0 bases at J; junction bases unmatched: 2. The CDR3 is CASSYSSGGSTDTQYF. DNA for the CDR3: TGTGCCAGCAGTTACAGTAGCGGGGGGAGCACAGATACGCAGTATTTT.

The chain combines TRBV20-1 with TRBJ2-5; 9 bases are shared with TRBD2. The germline CDR1 and CDR2 sequences are DFQATT and SNEGSKA (reference sequence). The ends lost 2 bases at V and 10 bases at J; junction bases unmatched: 2. The CDR3 covers 11 residues. CDR3 sequence: CSARTAGGQYF. CDR3 sequence (DNA): TGCAGTGCTAGAACAGCGGGGGGCCAGTACTTC.

This clone was counted at least ten times. V usage is TRBV6-4 and J usage is TRBJ2-3; 12 nucleotides match TRBD2. CDR3 length equals 16 residues. Trimming at V came to 1 base and at J to 4 bases, leaving 3 bases not matched to a gene. Germline CDR1 and CDR2: MRHNA and SNTAGT. CDR3 coding DNA: TGTGCCAGCAGTGACTTGACTAGCGGGGGCCCAGATACGCAGTATTTT. This encodes CASSDLTSGGPDTQYF.